A selection of T cell receptor beta chains follows, all from one sample in a study of T-cell reconstitution after alpha-beta-depleted transplantation in children. TCRdb reprocessed the PCR reads with MiXCR, giving one entry per CDR3 protein. Among 190,000 or so distinct CDR3 sequences listed, less than 8% were seen once. Here the sequenced sample was PBMCs from the stem cell graft donor, taken from the stem cell graft. The receptors originated from a human donor who donated a stem cell graft to a child with Wiskott-Aldrich syndrome. CDR3s include the opening cysteine and the closing phenylalanine or tryptophan. A D gene is named only where the DNA matches it firmly. A clone size is listed for some rows: how often the clone was seen (once, few, many), or a class if it is expanded.

v_call	clone_size	j_call	d_call	cdr3_nt	cdr3_aa
TRBV4-2	many	TRBJ2-1	TRBD2	TGTGCCAGCAGCCGAGCGGGGACTACTGGCGACAATGAGCAGTTCTTC	CASSRAGTTGDNEQFF
TRBV7-2	NA	TRBJ2-3	TRBD2	TGTGCCAGCAGCTTCGCTGGGGCGGGGGGCACAGATACGCAGTATTTT	CASSFAGAGGTDTQYF
TRBV12-3/TRBV12-4	many	TRBJ1-1	NA	TGTGCCAGCAGTTTACTGGACACTGAAGCTTTCTTT	CASSLLDTEAFF
TRBV5-1	many	TRBJ2-7	TRBD1	TGCGCCAGCAGCTTGGTTGGGACAGGGGGGTACGAGCAGTACTTC	CASSLVGTGGYEQYF
TRBV7-8	NA	TRBJ2-6	NA	TGTGCCATTTCACCCGGGTTTCTGGGGGCCAACGTCCTGACTTTC	CAISPGFLGANVLTF
TRBV12-3/TRBV12-4	many	TRBJ2-6	NA	TGTGCCAGCAGTTCTTACAGCTCTGGGGCCAACGTCCTGACTTTC	CASSSYSSGANVLTF
TRBV11-2	many	TRBJ1-1	NA	TGTGCCAGCAGCTTAACAGGGATGGGGAACACTGAAGCTTTCTTT	CASSLTGMGNTEAFF
TRBV5-6	many	TRBJ2-2	TRBD1	TGTGCCAGCAGCTATGACTGGGACAGGCGGAACACCGGGGAGCTGTTTTTT	CASSYDWDRRNTGELFF
TRBV11-1	NA	TRBJ2-1	NA	TGTGCCAGCAGCTTCCGGCGGGTCGGGGAGGTGGCCGGCAAAGACAATGAGCAGTTCTTC	CASSFRRVGEVAGKDNEQFF
TRBV5-6	many	TRBJ2-5	TRBD1	TGTGCCAGCAGCTTCAGGGGGCCCCAAGAGACCCAGTACTTC	CASSFRGPQETQYF
TRBV29-1	NA	TRBJ1-1	NA	TGCAGCGTTGTTGACAGCAGAGCTTTCTTT	CSVVDSRAFF